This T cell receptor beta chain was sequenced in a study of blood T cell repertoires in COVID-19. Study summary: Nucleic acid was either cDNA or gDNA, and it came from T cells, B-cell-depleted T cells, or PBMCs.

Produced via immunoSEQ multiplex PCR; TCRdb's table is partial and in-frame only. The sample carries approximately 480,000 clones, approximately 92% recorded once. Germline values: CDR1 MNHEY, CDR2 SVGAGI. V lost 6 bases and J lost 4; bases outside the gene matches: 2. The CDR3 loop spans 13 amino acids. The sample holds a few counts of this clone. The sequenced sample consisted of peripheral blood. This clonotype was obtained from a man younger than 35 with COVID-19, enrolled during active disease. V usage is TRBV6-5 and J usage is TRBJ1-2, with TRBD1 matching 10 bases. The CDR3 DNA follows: TGTGCCAGCAGAGACAGGGGGCCCTATGGCTACACCTTC. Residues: CASRDRGPYGYTF.